This T cell receptor (beta chain) originates from a study of OX40 agonist ivuxolimab in advanced cancers. Whole-study findings and limits: Mean expanded clone counts were higher in CD8+ than CD4+ T cells. Doses of 0.1 to 3.0 mg/kg were accompanied by clonal expansion of CD4+ and CD8+ blood T cells by week 6.

V shed 9 bases and J shed 3 bases, with 14 bases lying between them. Germline lookup yields CDR1 SNHLY and CDR2 FYNNEI. This CDR3 has 13 residues. Some clones are missing from TCRdb's copy, which holds only in-frame ones; the method was immunoSEQ multiplex PCR. The sample shows 60,000 to 85,000 clones, about 90% of them seen only once. As concerns this clone: The antigen is undetermined.

The TCR originated in an adult with an advanced solid tumor such as melanoma, head and neck, liver or kidney cancer. This specimen was CD4+ or CD8+ T cells sorted from blood, taken in a trial of the OX40 agonist ivuxolimab. This chain joins TRBV2 and TRBJ1-2; D not certain. CDR3 nucleotide sequence: TGTGCCAGTCACCCCTGGAGTCACTATGGCTACACCTTC. As protein: CASHPWSHYGYTF.